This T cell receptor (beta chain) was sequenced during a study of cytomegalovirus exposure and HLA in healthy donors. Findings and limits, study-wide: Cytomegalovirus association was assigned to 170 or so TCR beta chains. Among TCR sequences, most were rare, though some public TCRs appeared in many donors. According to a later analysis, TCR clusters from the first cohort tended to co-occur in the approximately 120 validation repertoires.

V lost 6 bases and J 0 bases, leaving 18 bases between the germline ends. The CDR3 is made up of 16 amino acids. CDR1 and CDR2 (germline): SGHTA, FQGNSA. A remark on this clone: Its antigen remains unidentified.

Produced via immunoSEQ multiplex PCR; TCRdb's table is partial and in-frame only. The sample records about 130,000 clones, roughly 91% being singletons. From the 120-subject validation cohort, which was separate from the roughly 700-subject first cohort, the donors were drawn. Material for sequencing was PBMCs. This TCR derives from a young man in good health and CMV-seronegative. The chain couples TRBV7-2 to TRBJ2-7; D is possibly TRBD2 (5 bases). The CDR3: CASRRDGRWSSYEQYF. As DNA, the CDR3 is TGTGCCAGCAGGAGAGATGGGAGATGGAGCTCCTACGAGCAGTACTTC.